Listed below are T cell receptor beta chains from one sample, sequenced in a study of T cell changes during pregnancy in multiple sclerosis. The data were produced by immunoSEQ multiplex PCR, yet TCRdb's version contains in-frame clones alone and is incomplete. Among fewer than 90,000 clones, 94% were seen once, and the ten largest hold about 0.8%. Sequencing used peripheral blood, obtained in the third trimester of pregnancy. These receptor sequences come from a female donor with multiple sclerosis, enrolled in a pregnancy study. Each CDR3 is given with its conserved first and last residue. Fields, in order: J gene, V gene, clone size, CDR3 protein. Expanded clones get a size class; other rows say once, few or many, or leave the size out.

>TRBJ2-1|TRBV28|.
CASSETSGRRGNEQFF
>TRBJ2-7|TRBV4-1|.
CASSQVGVSYEQYF
>TRBJ2-7|TRBV5-6|.
CASSLINEGQGAYEQYF
>TRBJ2-7|TRBV19|.
CASSSTGGGVEQYF
>TRBJ2-3|TRBV5-8|.
CASSLSRTDTQYF
>TRBJ2-6|TRBV29-1|.
CSVSSGANVLTF
>TRBJ2-2|TRBV19|once
CASSRQNTGELFF
>TRBJ1-5|TRBV27|many
CASRAGGGPQHF
>TRBJ1-5|TRBV28|.
CASSLIWAGQPQHF
>TRBJ1-1|TRBV9|.
CASSVEGENTEAFF
>TRBJ1-1|TRBV13|.
CASSVYRETAVPDTEAFF
>TRBJ1-1|TRBV13|.
CASSLGLGIGTEAFF
>TRBJ2-7|TRBV6-6|.
CASSTRGEQYF
>TRBJ2-1|TRBV6-4|.
CASSLLAGADEQFF
>TRBJ2-3|TRBV5-6|.
CASSFRGLTRTDTQYF
>TRBJ1-2|TRBV5-1|.
CASSLGQGALGYTF
>TRBJ1-2|TRBV10-1|.
CASNIKGAGYGYTF
>TRBJ2-7|TRBV19|.
CASSRGFAYEQYF
>TRBJ2-2|TRBV7-7|.
CASSQSGRSGELFF
>TRBJ1-1|TRBV29-1|.
CSVVSVNTEAFF
>TRBJ2-7|TRBV5-4|once
CASSTDSYEQYF
>TRBJ2-5|TRBV7-7|.
CASSLGLGQETQYF
>TRBJ2-1|TRBV19|.
CASRQTGTVRNEQFF
>TRBJ2-7|TRBV7-6|.
CASSLTGGEEQYF
>TRBJ2-2|TRBV18|.
CASSGTSGYANTGELFF
>TRBJ1-2|TRBV5-1|.
CASNRGGPNYGYTF
>TRBJ2-1|TRBV5-1|.
CASSLGQTSYNEQFF
>TRBJ2-2|TRBV2|.
CASKRTDTGELFF